The 18 T cell receptor beta chains in this list originate from one sample, sequenced in a study of CD8 T cells in ankylosing spondylitis. No antigen is known for these receptors. TCRdb used MiXCR to reprocess the 5' RACE reads, holding one entry per CDR3 protein. The sample holds hundreds of thousands of distinct CDR3 sequences, roughly 12% seen once. Regarding the study as a whole: Eight or nine highly homologous variants formed a TCR beta motif that appeared characteristic of ankylosing spondylitis blood.

What was sequenced was blood, either unsorted or a sorted T cell fraction (not recorded which). The receptors shown here come from a male donor with ankylosing spondylitis.

This chain joins TRBV10-3 and TRBJ2-7; 9 positions match TRBD1. The CDR3 length is 16 residues. Per germline, CDR1 ENHRY and CDR2 SYGVKD. V lost 7 bases and J lost 1; bases outside the gene matches: 11. In DNA form, the CDR3 reads TGTGCCATCACCGACCCCGGAGGACAGGGGTCCTACGAGCAGTACTTC. The encoded protein is CAITDPGGQGSYEQYF.

V is TRBV20-1 and J is TRBJ2-5, with D possibly TRBD2 on 6 matching bases. Germline loops: CDR1 DFQATT, CDR2 SNEGSKA (reference sequence). The V gene lost 5 bases and the J gene lost 5 bases, with 15 bases spanning the gap. The CDR3 runs to 13 residues. This chain's CDR3 is CSAGTAGKETQYF. The CDR3 DNA reads TGCAGTGCTGGGACGGCGGGGAAGGAGACCCAGTACTTC.

This clonotype has more than one count but fewer than ten. The V call is TRBV18, the J call TRBJ2-7, with 7 bases fitting TRBD2. V was pared by 2 bases and J by 4 bases, with 5 bases of the junction left unmatched. CDR3 size: 14 residues. The germline V gene has CDR1 KGHSH and CDR2 LQKENI. The CDR3 protein is CASSPYGGRYEQYF. The CDR3 DNA is TGTGCCAGCTCACCATACGGGGGGAGGTACGAGCAGTACTTC.

This clonotype was seen more than once but under ten times. The chain employs TRBV27 and TRBJ2-1; 8 positions agree with TRBD2. Looked up from germline, CDR1 is MNHEY and CDR2 is SMNVEV (reference sequence). CDR3 length: 13 amino acids. J was trimmed by 8 bases and V by 1 base; bases with no gene match: 1. CDR3: CASSLYSGDEQFF. In DNA form, the CDR3 reads TGTGCCAGCAGTTTATATAGCGGGGATGAGCAGTTCTTC.

The gene calls are TRBV5-1 and TRBJ2-7; maybe TRBD1 (6 bases). The germline V gene encodes CDR1 SGHRS and CDR2 YFSETQ. Trimming cost V 0 bases and J 3 bases, with 13 bases left between them. The CDR3 has 15 amino acids. Here the CDR3 DNA reads TGCGCCAGCAGCTTGGGTCCGGGACAACTCTACGAGCAGTACTTC. Its protein product is CASSLGPGQLYEQYF.

This clonotype showed up many times. This sequence joins TRBV29-1 and TRBJ2-1; D call uncertain. The CDR3 is 12 residues long. The germline gives CDR1 SQVTM, CDR2 ANQGSEA. V was shortened by 4 bases and J by 5 bases, with 9 bases between the two germline ends. DNA of the CDR3: TGCAGCGTTGCAAGATCCCACAATGAGCAGTTCTTC. Translating gives CSVARSHNEQFF.

This clonotype was seen a handful of times. This chain uses TRBV12-3 or TRBV12-4 with TRBJ2-5; D is uncertain. This CDR3 has 13 amino acids. Trimming shortened V by 5 bases and J by 4 bases, and 11 bases separated the two germline ends. The CDR3 protein is CASSQGVAETQYF. CDR3 DNA sequence: TGTGCCAGCAGTCAAGGAGTTGCAGAGACCCAGTACTTC.

This clonotype came up a few times. The rearrangement uses TRBV6-5 and TRBJ1-6; possibly TRBD1 for D (6 bases). Trimming stripped 0 bases from V and 10 bases from J, with 16 bases between. The CDR3 sequence is 16 residues long. CDR1 and CDR2 (germline): MNHEY, SVGAGI. The CDR3 nucleotides read TGTGCCAGCAGTTACTCGGGTTTGACAGGCGAATCACCCCTCCACTTT. Protein product: CASSYSGLTGESPLHF.

This clonotype showed up just a few times. The chain joins TRBV12-3 or TRBV12-4 to TRBJ2-1, with TRBD2 identical over 10 bases. CDR3 length: 15 residues. Trimming at V came to 5 bases and at J to 3 bases, leaving 4 bases not matched to a gene. The CDR3 protein is CASSTSGKNYNEQFF. The CDR3 coding sequence is TGTGCCAGCAGTACTAGCGGGAAGAACTACAATGAGCAGTTCTTC.

This clonotype has ten or more counts. The chain links TRBV12-3 or TRBV12-4 to TRBJ1-6, with a weak D call TRBD1 (6 bases). CDR3 length: 13 residues. V shed 7 bases and J shed 9 bases, with 13 bases lying between them. CDR3 sequence reads: CASTQGSGSPLHF. Here the CDR3 DNA reads TGTGCCAGCACTCAGGGGTCCGGTTCACCCCTCCACTTT.

The sample holds many counts of this clonotype. The chain joins TRBV10-3 to TRBJ1-5, with TRBD1 as a possible D gene (5 bases). V was clipped by 0 bases and J by 2 bases, with 14 bases between them. The CDR3 runs to 17 residues. Germline assignment: CDR1 ENHRY and CDR2 SYGVKD. CDR3 nucleotide sequence: TGTGCCATCAGTGAGTCGGCGGGAGGGGTTCGCAATCAGCCCCAGCATTTT. Translating it yields CAISESAGGVRNQPQHF.

The V call is TRBV20-1, the J call TRBJ1-4; D may be TRBD1 (6 bases). Trimming left V 3 bases short and J 7 bases short, with 15 bases between. Germline V gene data show CDR1 as DFQATT and CDR2 as SNEGSKA (reference sequence). This CDR3 is 14 amino acids long. The CDR3 nucleotides read TGCAGTGCTAGTTTTGGGGGGCTCGGTGAAAAACTGTTTTTT. The encoded protein is CSASFGGLGEKLFF.

J is TRBJ2-7 and V is TRBV20-1; D perhaps matches TRBD1 (5 bases). The V gene lost 2 bases and the J gene lost 6 bases, with 14 bases spanning the gap. Germline V gene data show CDR1 as DFQATT and CDR2 as SNEGSKA (reference sequence). The CDR3 is made up of 13 amino acids. This CDR3 reads CSARHRITGEQYF. The CDR3 DNA reads as TGCAGTGCTAGACACAGGATTACGGGCGAGCAGTACTTC.

J is TRBJ2-3 and V is TRBV7-9, with 7 nucleotides matching TRBD2. The V segment lost 3 bases and the J segment 2 bases; nucleotides outside the gene matches: 5. From germline, CDR1 is SEHNR and CDR2 FQNEAQ (reference sequence). There are 15 residues in the CDR3. CDR3: CASSFPSGDTDTQYF. As DNA, the CDR3 is TGTGCCAGCAGCTTCCCTAGCGGCGACACAGATACGCAGTATTTT.

This clonotype came up many times. The rearrangement links TRBV7-9 to TRBJ2-5, with a weak D call TRBD1 (6 bases). V was pared by 4 bases and J by 5 bases, with 11 bases between. The CDR3 length is 13 residues. Germline CDR1 SEHNR, CDR2 FQNEAQ (reference sequence). The CDR3 protein is CASSSTGRETQYF. The CDR3 DNA follows: TGTGCCAGCAGCTCGACAGGCCGTGAGACCCAGTACTTC.

This clonotype showed up just a few times. The chain links TRBV15 to TRBJ1-1, with 7 bases that match TRBD1. The CDR3 sequence is 15 residues long. Per germline, CDR1 LNHNV and CDR2 YYDKDF (reference sequence). The J segment lost 8 bases and the V segment lost 0 bases, leaving 9 bases of the junction unmatched. CDR3 in amino acids: CATSRDRGILGEAFF. CDR3 coding DNA: TGTGCCACCAGCAGAGACAGGGGGATTCTGGGAGAAGCTTTCTTT.

In this sample, this clonotype turned up a few times. This rearrangement joins TRBV20-1 to TRBJ2-5; 7 bases fit TRBD2. Germline loops: CDR1 DFQATT, CDR2 SNEGSKA (reference sequence). CDR3 length: 14 residues. The V segment lost 5 bases and the J segment 5 bases; nucleotides outside the gene matches: 11. The CDR3 is CSAFGGGARETQYF. For the CDR3, the DNA is TGCAGTGCTTTTGGGGGAGGGGCACGGGAGACCCAGTACTTC.

The V call is TRBV10-3, the J call TRBJ1-1; D is unclear. Germline CDR1 is ENHRY and CDR2 is SYGVKD. The CDR3 has 13 amino acids. The V end was cut by 7 bases, the J end by 1 base, with 10 bases between. The CDR3 DNA reads as TGTGCCATCAACGCGGGAGAGAACACTGAAGCTTTCTTT. This gives the protein CAINAGENTEAFF.